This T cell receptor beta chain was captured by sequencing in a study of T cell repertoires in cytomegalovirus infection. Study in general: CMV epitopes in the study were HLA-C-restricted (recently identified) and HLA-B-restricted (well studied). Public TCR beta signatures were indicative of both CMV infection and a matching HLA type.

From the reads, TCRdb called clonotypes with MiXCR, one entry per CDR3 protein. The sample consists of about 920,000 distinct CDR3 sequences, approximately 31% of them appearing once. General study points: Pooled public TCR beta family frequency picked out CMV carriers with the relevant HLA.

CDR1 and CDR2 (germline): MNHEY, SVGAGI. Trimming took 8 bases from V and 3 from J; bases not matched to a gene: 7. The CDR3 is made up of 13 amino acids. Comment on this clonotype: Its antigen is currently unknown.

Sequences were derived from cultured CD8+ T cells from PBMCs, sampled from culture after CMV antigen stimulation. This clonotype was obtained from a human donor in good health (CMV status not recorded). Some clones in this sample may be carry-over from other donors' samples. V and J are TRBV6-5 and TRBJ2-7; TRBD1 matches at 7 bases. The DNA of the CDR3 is TGTGCCAGCCGACCTCGGGACAGCTACGAGCAGTACGTC. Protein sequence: CASRPRDSYEQYV.